This T cell receptor (beta chain) was profiled in a study of blood T cell repertoires in COVID-19. Overall study context: T cells, B-cell-depleted T cells, or PBMCs provided the cDNA or gDNA that served as material.

Germline V gene sequence: CDR1 LGHNA, CDR2 YSLEER. This CDR3 comprises 16 residues. The ends were cut back, 0 bases at V and 8 bases at J, with 17 bases in the middle. Sequencing used immunoSEQ multiplex PCR; TCRdb keeps in-frame clones, though not all of them. The sample records about 490,000 clones, 80% to 90% being singletons. This clonotype was sampled from a human donor in a cohort sampled during active COVID-19. The sample was peripheral blood. The J gene is TRBJ2-1, the V gene TRBV4-3; D remains unclear. The CDR3 DNA reads as TGCGCCAGCAGCCAAGATATGAGACTGCCCGGAGATGAGCAGTTCTTC. This encodes CASSQDMRLPGDEQFF.